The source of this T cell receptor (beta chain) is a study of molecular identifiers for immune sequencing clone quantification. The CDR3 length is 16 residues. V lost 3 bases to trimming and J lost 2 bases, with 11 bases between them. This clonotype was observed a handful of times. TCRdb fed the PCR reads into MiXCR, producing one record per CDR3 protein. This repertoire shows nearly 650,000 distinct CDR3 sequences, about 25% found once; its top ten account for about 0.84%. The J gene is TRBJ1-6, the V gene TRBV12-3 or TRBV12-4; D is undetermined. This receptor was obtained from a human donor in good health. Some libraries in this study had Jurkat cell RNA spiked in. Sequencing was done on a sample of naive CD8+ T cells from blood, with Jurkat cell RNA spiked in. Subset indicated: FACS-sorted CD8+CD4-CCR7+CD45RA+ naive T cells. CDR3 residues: CASSFGRPAYNSPLHF. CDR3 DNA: TGTGCCAGCAGTTTTGGCAGACCCGCCTATAATTCACCCCTCCACTTT.